These T cell receptor beta chains were read from a single sample in a study of regulatory T cells in long-lasting Graves disease. TCRdb called the multiplex PCR reads again in MiXCR, with one record for every CDR3 protein. The data show over 200,000 distinct CDR3 sequences, around 18% seen once. This same sample was also part of a study on T cells in Graves' hyperthyroidism and ophthalmopathy.

This sample comprised peripheral blood mononuclear cells (PBMCs), obtained at new diagnosis, from a patient treated with antithyroid drugs. Receptors were obtained from a woman in her twenties or thirties with Graves disease. Both conserved end residues are part of each CDR3. The D gene is left open where the match is weak. Not every row has a clone size; where given, it reads once, few, many or a size class.

clone size: many
V gene: TRBV10-3
D gene: TRBD1
J gene: TRBJ1-4
CDR3 DNA: TGTGCCACCGCAGACAGGGGAAATGAAAAACTGTTTTTT
CDR3 protein: CATADRGNEKLFF

clone size: many
V gene: TRBV5-1
D gene: TRBD1
J gene: TRBJ1-1
CDR3 DNA: TGCGCCAGCAGCCTGGGGACAGGGGTGGGCACTGAAGCTTTCTTT
CDR3 protein: CASSLGTGVGTEAFF

clone size: many
V gene: TRBV3-1
D gene: .
J gene: TRBJ2-1
CDR3 DNA: TGTGCCAGCAGCCCCCTCCCGATTTCCTCCTACAATGAGCAGTTCTTC
CDR3 protein: CASSPLPISSYNEQFF

clone size: many
V gene: TRBV4-2
D gene: .
J gene: TRBJ2-1
CDR3 DNA: TGTGCCAGCAGCCAATTGGGACAAGAGGGCAATGAGCAGTTCTTC
CDR3 protein: CASSQLGQEGNEQFF

clone size: many
V gene: TRBV2
D gene: .
J gene: TRBJ1-1
CDR3 DNA: TGTGCCAGCAGTGGGCCCGGAGAACAGAACACTGAAGCTTTCTTT
CDR3 protein: CASSGPGEQNTEAFF

clone size: .
V gene: TRBV4-1
D gene: .
J gene: TRBJ1-1
CDR3 DNA: TGCGCCAGCAGCCAAACAGGGCGGAACACTGAAGCTTTCTTT
CDR3 protein: CASSQTGRNTEAFF

clone size: many
V gene: TRBV7-8
D gene: .
J gene: TRBJ2-1
CDR3 DNA: TGTGCCAGCAGCCTGATGATCAATGAGCAGTTCTTC
CDR3 protein: CASSLMINEQFF

clone size: many
V gene: TRBV11-3
D gene: .
J gene: TRBJ2-7
CDR3 DNA: TGTGCCAGCAGCTTAGGCGGCACCAAGGGCTCCTACGAGCAGTACTTC
CDR3 protein: CASSLGGTKGSYEQYF

clone size: many
V gene: TRBV12-3/TRBV12-4
D gene: TRBD1
J gene: TRBJ2-7
CDR3 DNA: TGTGCCAGCAGTGGGATCGGCAGGGACAGCTTCTCTCGCTACGAGCAGTACTTC
CDR3 protein: CASSGIGRDSFSRYEQYF

clone size: few
V gene: TRBV6-5
D gene: .
J gene: TRBJ1-1
CDR3 DNA: TGTGCCAGCAGTTCCTTCGGAGGGAGCACTGAAGCTTTCTTT
CDR3 protein: CASSSFGGSTEAFF

clone size: many
V gene: TRBV28
D gene: .
J gene: TRBJ2-7
CDR3 DNA: TGTGCCAGCAGTCGAGACGGGGCCCTCTCCTACGAGCAGTACTTC
CDR3 protein: CASSRDGALSYEQYF

clone size: many
V gene: TRBV6-2/TRBV6-3
D gene: .
J gene: TRBJ1-2
CDR3 DNA: TGTGCCAGCAGGTCTACAGGGTCGCCTGGCTACACCTTC
CDR3 protein: CASRSTGSPGYTF

clone size: .
V gene: TRBV20-1
D gene: .
J gene: TRBJ1-3
CDR3 DNA: TGCAGTGCGTCCGGAGAGCTGAACACCATATATTTT
CDR3 protein: CSASGELNTIYF

clone size: many
V gene: TRBV28
D gene: .
J gene: TRBJ1-5
CDR3 DNA: TGTGCCAGCAGTCTTCTAAGTTATAATCAGCCCCAGCATTTT
CDR3 protein: CASSLLSYNQPQHF

clone size: many
V gene: TRBV7-9
D gene: .
J gene: TRBJ1-1
CDR3 DNA: TGTGCCAGCAGCCCCGGATCTACGGGAACTGAAGCTTTCTTT
CDR3 protein: CASSPGSTGTEAFF

clone size: many
V gene: TRBV5-1
D gene: TRBD1
J gene: TRBJ1-2
CDR3 DNA: TGCGCCAGCAGTATGGGCGGACAGGGAGCCGGCTACACCTTC
CDR3 protein: CASSMGGQGAGYTF

clone size: few
V gene: TRBV6-2/TRBV6-3
D gene: .
J gene: TRBJ2-1
CDR3 DNA: TGTGCCAGCAGACTCTACGGGTCGGGCTACAATGAGCAGTTCTTC
CDR3 protein: CASRLYGSGYNEQFF

clone size: many
V gene: TRBV3-1
D gene: .
J gene: TRBJ1-5
CDR3 DNA: TGTGCCAGCAGCCAAGACGTCGGTAGGGATCAGCCCCAGCATTTT
CDR3 protein: CASSQDVGRDQPQHF

clone size: many
V gene: TRBV7-9
D gene: .
J gene: TRBJ1-2
CDR3 DNA: TGTGCCAGCAGCTTATATCGGGGGGCCGGCTATGGCTACACCTTC
CDR3 protein: CASSLYRGAGYGYTF

clone size: many
V gene: TRBV6-5
D gene: .
J gene: TRBJ2-1
CDR3 DNA: TGTGCCAGCAGTTACCCTGGAAAGAACAATGAGCAGTTCTTC
CDR3 protein: CASSYPGKNNEQFF

clone size: many
V gene: TRBV5-1
D gene: .
J gene: TRBJ1-2
CDR3 DNA: TGCGCCAGCAGCGCGGCAGGGACGGCCACTAACTATGGCTACACCTTC
CDR3 protein: CASSAAGTATNYGYTF

clone size: many
V gene: TRBV7-9
D gene: .
J gene: TRBJ2-3
CDR3 DNA: TGTGCCAGCAGCTTATCCAGGTCCCCTAGCACAGATACGCAGTATTTT
CDR3 protein: CASSLSRSPSTDTQYF

clone size: many
V gene: TRBV9
D gene: .
J gene: TRBJ2-1
CDR3 DNA: TGTGCCAGCAGCACCCGCCGGGACACCCGCCGAAAATACAATGAGCAGTTCTTC
CDR3 protein: CASSTRRDTRRKYNEQFF

clone size: many
V gene: TRBV4-2
D gene: .
J gene: TRBJ2-7
CDR3 DNA: TGTGCCAGCAGCCAAGACGTGGGGGCCTACGAGCAGTACTTC
CDR3 protein: CASSQDVGAYEQYF

clone size: .
V gene: TRBV27
D gene: TRBD1
J gene: TRBJ2-7
CDR3 DNA: TGTGCCAGCAGACCCCGGGACAGTTCCTCCTACGAGCAGTACTTC
CDR3 protein: CASRPRDSSSYEQYF

clone size: .
V gene: TRBV19
D gene: .
J gene: TRBJ2-1
CDR3 DNA: TGTGCCAGTAGTACGGCGGGGGCCTCCTACAATGAGCAGTTCTTC
CDR3 protein: CASSTAGASYNEQFF

clone size: many
V gene: TRBV7-9
D gene: .
J gene: TRBJ1-2
CDR3 DNA: TGTGCCAGCAGCTCAATAAGGACGGGCACCGCCACCTTC
CDR3 protein: CASSSIRTGTATF

clone size: .
V gene: TRBV12-3/TRBV12-4
D gene: .
J gene: TRBJ1-3
CDR3 DNA: TGTGCCAGCAGTTTTGAATCGGGGGCGCCCGGAAACACCATATATTTT
CDR3 protein: CASSFESGAPGNTIYF

clone size: many
V gene: TRBV2
D gene: .
J gene: TRBJ2-3
CDR3 DNA: TGTGCCAGCAGACCAAGTGCGGGTGGAGATACGCAGTATTTT
CDR3 protein: CASRPSAGGDTQYF

clone size: .
V gene: TRBV7-9
D gene: .
J gene: TRBJ1-1
CDR3 DNA: TGTGCCAGCGCCACTCTAACAGGGCCTGTAAATGAAGCTTTCTTT
CDR3 protein: CASATLTGPVNEAFF

clone size: many
V gene: TRBV9
D gene: .
J gene: TRBJ1-2
CDR3 DNA: TGTGCCAGCAGCTCAGGTTCCCCTGGAGACCCGGGCTACACCTTC
CDR3 protein: CASSSGSPGDPGYTF

clone size: few
V gene: TRBV6-2/TRBV6-3
D gene: TRBD1
J gene: TRBJ1-2
CDR3 DNA: TGTGCCAGCAGTTACTCTGGGACAGGGCTTTATGGCTACACCTTC
CDR3 protein: CASSYSGTGLYGYTF

clone size: many
V gene: TRBV3-1
D gene: .
J gene: TRBJ1-1
CDR3 DNA: TGTGCCAGCAGCCAAAGGGGGGCCTTGAGTGAAGCTTTCTTT
CDR3 protein: CASSQRGALSEAFF

clone size: .
V gene: TRBV9
D gene: TRBD1
J gene: TRBJ1-2
CDR3 DNA: TGTGCCAGCAGAACTACAGGGGAACATGGCTACACCTTC
CDR3 protein: CASRTTGEHGYTF

clone size: many
V gene: TRBV27
D gene: .
J gene: TRBJ2-1
CDR3 DNA: TGTGCCAGCAGTCCTGCGGGTCATGAGCAGTTCTTC
CDR3 protein: CASSPAGHEQFF

clone size: many
V gene: TRBV19
D gene: .
J gene: TRBJ1-2
CDR3 DNA: TGTGCCAGTAGTATCTCCGGGCCACAAGCACCCTATGGCTACACCTTC
CDR3 protein: CASSISGPQAPYGYTF

clone size: few
V gene: TRBV4-1
D gene: .
J gene: TRBJ2-3
CDR3 DNA: TGCGCCAGCAGCCAAGTACCCGGGCCGTTTGTCGATACGCAGTATTTT
CDR3 protein: CASSQVPGPFVDTQYF

clone size: many
V gene: TRBV18
D gene: TRBD2
J gene: TRBJ2-7
CDR3 DNA: TGTGCCAGCTCACCGGGACTAGCGGGGGTGGTAGAGCAGTACTTC
CDR3 protein: CASSPGLAGVVEQYF

clone size: .
V gene: TRBV5-4
D gene: TRBD1
J gene: TRBJ1-6
CDR3 DNA: TGTGCCAGCAGCTTATCCGGGACAGGGTTAAATTCACCCCTCCACTTT
CDR3 protein: CASSLSGTGLNSPLHF

clone size: .
V gene: TRBV5-4
D gene: .
J gene: TRBJ1-2
CDR3 DNA: TGTGCCAGCAGCTTGACCGGAATAAGTGGCTACACCTTC
CDR3 protein: CASSLTGISGYTF

clone size: many
V gene: TRBV7-2
D gene: TRBD2
J gene: TRBJ2-5
CDR3 DNA: TGTGCCAGCAGCGACCGCAGCGGGGGAGGGGAGACCCAGTACTTC
CDR3 protein: CASSDRSGGGETQYF

clone size: many
V gene: TRBV6-1
D gene: .
J gene: TRBJ1-1
CDR3 DNA: TGTGCCAGCAGTGGGACACTGAACACTGAAGCTTTCTTT
CDR3 protein: CASSGTLNTEAFF

clone size: .
V gene: TRBV30
D gene: TRBD2
J gene: TRBJ2-5
CDR3 DNA: TGTGCCTGGAGCAGGACTAGCGGGAGACGTGAGACCCAGTACTTC
CDR3 protein: CAWSRTSGRRETQYF

clone size: few
V gene: TRBV19
D gene: .
J gene: TRBJ2-1
CDR3 DNA: TGTGCCAGTAGCACCCCCCACATAGCCCAGGTGCAGTTCTTC
CDR3 protein: CASSTPHIAQVQFF

clone size: many
V gene: TRBV12-3/TRBV12-4
D gene: .
J gene: TRBJ1-5
CDR3 DNA: TGTGCCAGCAGTTTCGGGCGGGACAATCAGCCCCAGCATTTT
CDR3 protein: CASSFGRDNQPQHF

clone size: many
V gene: TRBV11-2
D gene: TRBD1
J gene: TRBJ2-5
CDR3 DNA: TGTGCCAGCAGCTCGGGACAGCAAGAGACCCAGTACTTC
CDR3 protein: CASSSGQQETQYF